The 7 T cell receptor beta chains below all came from one sample that was sequenced in a study of cytomegalovirus exposure and HLA in healthy donors. The PCR employed 60 Vbeta primers together with 13 Jbeta primers. Libraries were prepared by immunoSEQ multiplex PCR; TCRdb keeps only in-frame clonotypes and omits some of them. Of about 140,000 clones in the sample, roughly 70% were seen once. The sequenced material came from PBMCs. The source is a male donor in good health and CMV-seronegative.

CDR3 loop: CSGRGTESSYNEQFF. The CDR3 DNA reads as TGCAGCGGAAGAGGGACAGAGAGCTCCTACAATGAGCAGTTCTTC. This chain joins TRBV29-1 and TRBJ2-1; TRBD1 aligns across 7 bases. There are 15 residues in the CDR3. V was pared by 7 bases and J by 0 bases, with 9 bases of the junction left unmatched. The germline CDR1 and CDR2 sequences are SQVTM and ANQGSEA.

The sample holds a few counts of this clone. This chain uses TRBV5-6 with TRBJ1-5, with TRBD1 matching over 9 bases. The CDR3 totals 15 residues. Germline lookup yields CDR1 SGHDT and CDR2 YYEEEE. The V and J ends lost 1 base and 7 bases, in that order; junction bases with no gene match: 6. The CDR3 is CASSLSGTGIQPQHF. The CDR3 nucleotides read TGTGCCAGCAGCTTGAGTGGGACAGGGATCCAGCCCCAGCATTTT.

The chain recombines TRBV7-8 with TRBJ2-4, with D possibly matching TRBD1 (6 bases). Per the germline V gene, CDR1 is SGHVS and CDR2 is FQNEAQ. V lost 5 bases and J lost 7, with 21 bases in between. CDR3 length: 16 residues. The CDR3 bases are TGTGCCAGCAGCCCTCCACCGCAGGGGATTTTTAACATTCAGTACTTC. This codes for CASSPPPQGIFNIQYF.

The chain uses TRBV18 and TRBJ1-2, with D perhaps matching TRBD1 (5 bases). V lost 3 bases to trimming and J lost 6 bases, with 8 bases between them. The length of the CDR3 is 12 residues. Germline lookup yields CDR1 KGHSH and CDR2 LQKENI. For the CDR3, the DNA is TGTGCCAGCTCACCCCGGGGGGATGGCTACACCTTC. As protein: CASSPRGDGYTF. Combining the CDR3 with reference TRBV18 and TRBJ1-2 gives the whole variable domain NAGVMQNPRHLVRRRGQEARLRCSPMKGHSHVYWYRQLPEEGLKFMVYLQKENIIDESGMPKERFSAEFPKEGPSILRIQQVVRGDSAAYFCASSPRGDGYTFGSGTRLTVV.

The count of this clone is one. One end of the junction varies from germline; a read error may be responsible. The gene calls are TRBV5-8 and TRBJ1-3; no clear D. The CDR3 consists of 14 residues. Germline CDR1 reads SGHTS; CDR2 reads YDEGEE. DNA of the CDR3: TGTGCCAACAGCTTGGTTGTTAGTGGAAACACCATATATTTT. Translated, it gives CANSLVVSGNTIYF.

The chain joins TRBV7-2 to TRBJ2-6, with no clear D. The CDR3 runs 15 residues. The germline V gene has CDR1 SGHTA and CDR2 FQGNSA. Trimming took 2 bases from V and 2 from J, leaving 7 bases between them. The CDR3 region is CASSLIPAGANVLTF. CDR3 in DNA: TGTGCCAGCAGCTTAATCCCAGCTGGGGCCAACGTCCTGACTTTC.

The rearrangement links TRBV5-1 to TRBJ2-1; the D is unclear. CDR3 length: 16 residues. CDR1 is SGHRS and CDR2 is YFSETQ in the germline V gene. Trimming cost V 0 bases and J 0 bases, with 10 bases left between them. CDR3 in DNA: TGCGCCAGCAGCTTGGCCGCCTCAGGCTCCTACAATGAGCAGTTCTTC. Translation: CASSLAASGSYNEQFF.